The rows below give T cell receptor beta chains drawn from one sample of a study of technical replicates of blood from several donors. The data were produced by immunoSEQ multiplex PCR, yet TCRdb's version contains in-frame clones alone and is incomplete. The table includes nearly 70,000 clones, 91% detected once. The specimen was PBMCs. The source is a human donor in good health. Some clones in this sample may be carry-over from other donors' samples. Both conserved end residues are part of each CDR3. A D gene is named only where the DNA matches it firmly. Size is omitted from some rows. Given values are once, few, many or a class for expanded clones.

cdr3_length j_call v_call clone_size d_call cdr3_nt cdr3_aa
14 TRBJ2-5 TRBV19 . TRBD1 TGTGCCAGCCATATGAGGGACAGGGTCGAGACCCAGTACTTC CASHMRDRVETQYF
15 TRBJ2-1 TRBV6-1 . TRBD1 TGTGCCAGCAGTGAACTGTCAGGGGGCCTCAATGAGCAGTTCTTC CASSELSGGLNEQFF
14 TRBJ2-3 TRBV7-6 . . TGTGCCAGCAGCCCCGGTGTCGGGACAGATACGCAGTATTTT CASSPGVGTDTQYF
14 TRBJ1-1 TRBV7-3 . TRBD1 TGTGCCAGCTCCAAGGACAGGGGCAGCACTGAAGCTTTCTTT CASSKDRGSTEAFF
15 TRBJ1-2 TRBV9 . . TGTGCCAGCAGCGTAGGCTTGAATGGGGGCTCTGGCTACACCTTC CASSVGLNGGSGYTF
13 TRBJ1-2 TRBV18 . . TGTGCCAGCTCATTAGGACATAACTATGGCTACACCTTC CASSLGHNYGYTF
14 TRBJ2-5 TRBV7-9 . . TGTGCCAGCAGCTCCTGGACTATCAAGGAGACCCAGTACTTC CASSSWTIKETQYF
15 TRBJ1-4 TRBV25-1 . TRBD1 TGTGCCAGCAGTCCTCTCGGACAGGGAGGCGAAAAACTGTTTTTT CASSPLGQGGEKLFF
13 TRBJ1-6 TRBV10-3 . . TGTGCCACTGTTGGAGAAGTAAATTCACCCCTCCACTTT CATVGEVNSPLHF
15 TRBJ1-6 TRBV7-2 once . TGTGCCAGCAGCTTGGAGGGGTTGAGAAATTCACCCCTCCACTTT CASSLEGLRNSPLHF
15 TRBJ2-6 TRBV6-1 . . TGTGCCAGCACTGAAATCCGCTCTGGGGCCAACGTCCTGACTTTC CASTEIRSGANVLTF
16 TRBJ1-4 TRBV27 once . TGTGCCAGCAGTTCCGGCGGGGTAAGGGCTAATGAAAAACTGTTTTTT CASSSGGVRANEKLFF
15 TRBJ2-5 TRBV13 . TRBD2 TGTGCCAGCAGCCTGACTAGCGGGGTCTGGGAGACCCAGTACTTC CASSLTSGVWETQYF
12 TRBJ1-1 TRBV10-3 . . TGTGCCATCAGTGAAATTGAAGGGGCCGCTTTCTTT CAISEIEGAAFF
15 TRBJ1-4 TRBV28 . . TGTGCCACTATAACGGGTGGCTTCCTGCGTGAAAAACTGTTTTTT CATITGGFLREKLFF
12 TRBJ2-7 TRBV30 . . TGTGCCTGGGGACTGGACTCCTACGAGCAGTACTTC CAWGLDSYEQYF
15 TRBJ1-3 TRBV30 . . TGTGCCTGGAGTGTACGGGGGGGCCCTGGAAACACCATATATTTT CAWSVRGGPGNTIYF
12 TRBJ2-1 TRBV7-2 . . TGTGCCAGCAACCAGGGAGGTGGTGAGCAGTTCTTC CASNQGGGEQFF
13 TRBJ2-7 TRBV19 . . TGTGCCAGTAGTCTGGAGGCCGCCTACGAGCAGTACTTC CASSLEAAYEQYF
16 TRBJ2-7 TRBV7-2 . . TGTGCCAGCAGCTTAGGTAGCTGGGGGCCCTCCTACGAGCAGTACTTC CASSLGSWGPSYEQYF
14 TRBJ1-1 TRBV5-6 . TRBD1 TGTGCCAGCAGCACCGGACAGGGTCGGACTGAAGCTTTCTTT CASSTGQGRTEAFF
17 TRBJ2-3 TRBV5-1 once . TGCGCCAGCAGCTACGGCCGACAGGTTTCCCCCACAGATACGCAGTATTTT CASSYGRQVSPTDTQYF
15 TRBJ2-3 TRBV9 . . TGTGCCAGCAGCGTACGGGGGACTAGCACAGATACGCAGTATTTT CASSVRGTSTDTQYF